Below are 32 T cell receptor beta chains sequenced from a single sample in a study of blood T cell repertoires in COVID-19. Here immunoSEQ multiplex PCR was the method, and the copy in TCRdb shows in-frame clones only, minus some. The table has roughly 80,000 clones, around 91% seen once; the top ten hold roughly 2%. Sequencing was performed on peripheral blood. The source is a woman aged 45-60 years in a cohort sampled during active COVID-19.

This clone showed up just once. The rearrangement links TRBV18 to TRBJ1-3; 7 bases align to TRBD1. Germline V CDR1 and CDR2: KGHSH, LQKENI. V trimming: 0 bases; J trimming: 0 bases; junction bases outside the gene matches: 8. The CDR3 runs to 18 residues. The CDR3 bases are TGTGCCAGCTCACCACCGGGACAGCGTCCCTCCTCTGGAAACACCATATATTTT. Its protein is CASSPPGQRPSSGNTIYF.

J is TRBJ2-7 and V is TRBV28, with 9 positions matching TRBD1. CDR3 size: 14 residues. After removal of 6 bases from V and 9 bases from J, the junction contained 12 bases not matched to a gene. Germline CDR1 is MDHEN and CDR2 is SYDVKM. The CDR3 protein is CASSAGDRDDWQYF. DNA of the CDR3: TGTGCCAGCAGCGCCGGGGACAGGGATGATTGGCAGTACTTC.

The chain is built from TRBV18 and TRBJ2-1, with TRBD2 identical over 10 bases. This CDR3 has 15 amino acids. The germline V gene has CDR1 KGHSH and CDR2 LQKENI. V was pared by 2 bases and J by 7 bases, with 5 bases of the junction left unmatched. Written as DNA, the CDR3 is TGTGCCAGCTCACCATTAGCTAGCGGGGGTAATGAGCAGTTCTTC. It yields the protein CASSPLASGGNEQFF.

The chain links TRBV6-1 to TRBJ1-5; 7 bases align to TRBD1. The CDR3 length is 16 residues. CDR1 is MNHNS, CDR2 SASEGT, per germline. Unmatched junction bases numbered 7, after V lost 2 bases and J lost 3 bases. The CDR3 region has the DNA TGTGCCAGCAGTGAACTTACTGGGACAGTCAATCAGCCCCAGCATTTT. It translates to CASSELTGTVNQPQHF.

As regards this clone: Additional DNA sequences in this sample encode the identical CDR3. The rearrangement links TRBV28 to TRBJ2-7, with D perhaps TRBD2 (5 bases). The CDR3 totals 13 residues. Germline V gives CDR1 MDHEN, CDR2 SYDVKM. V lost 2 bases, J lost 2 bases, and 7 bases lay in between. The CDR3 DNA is TGTGCCAGCAGTTTAAGCGGCGCCTACGAGCAGTACTTC. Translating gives CASSLSGAYEQYF.

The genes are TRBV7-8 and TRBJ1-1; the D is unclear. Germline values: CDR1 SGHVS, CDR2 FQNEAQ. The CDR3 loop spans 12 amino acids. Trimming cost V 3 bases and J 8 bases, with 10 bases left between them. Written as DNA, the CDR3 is TGTGCCAGCAGCTTTGGCGGGAGGGAAGCTTTCTTT. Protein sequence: CASSFGGREAFF.

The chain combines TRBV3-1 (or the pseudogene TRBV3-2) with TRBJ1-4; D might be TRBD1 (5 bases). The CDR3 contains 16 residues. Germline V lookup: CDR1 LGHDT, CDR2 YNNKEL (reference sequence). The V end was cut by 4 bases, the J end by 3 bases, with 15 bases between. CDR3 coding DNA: TGTGCCAGCAGCCTAATGTCAGGGTTGGCTAATGAAAAACTGTTTTTT. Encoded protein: CASSLMSGLANEKLFF.

The CDR3 nucleotides read TGTGCCAGCAGTACCGGGACAGGGAGCAATTCACCCCTCCACTTT. Its translation: CASSTGTGSNSPLHF. V usage is TRBV28 and J usage is TRBJ1-6, with 9 bases aligning to TRBD1. Germline trimming cut 5 bases from V and 7 bases from J; bases unmatched to any gene: 6. This CDR3 comprises 15 residues. Germline V lookup: CDR1 MDHEN, CDR2 SYDVKM. Full variable domain (remainder filled in from reference TRBV28 and TRBJ1-6): DVKVTQSSRYLVKRTGEKVFLECVQDMDHENMFWYRQDPGLGLRLIYFSYDVKMKEKGDIPEGYSVSREKKERFSLILESASTNQTSMYLCASSTGTGSNSPLHFGNGTRLTVT.

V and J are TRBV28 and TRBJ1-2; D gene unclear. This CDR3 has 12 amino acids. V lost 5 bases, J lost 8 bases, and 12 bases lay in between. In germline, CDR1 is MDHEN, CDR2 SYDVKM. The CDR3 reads CASSPPSGGYTF. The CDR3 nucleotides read TGTGCCAGCAGTCCCCCCTCGGGGGGCTACACCTTC.

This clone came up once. CDR3 amino acids: CASSQDHLGRFNQPQHF. The CDR3 nucleotides read TGTGCCAGCAGCCAAGATCATCTGGGGCGGTTCAATCAGCCCCAGCATTTT. The chain joins TRBV3-1 (or the pseudogene TRBV3-2) to TRBJ1-5; D possibly corresponds to TRBD1 (5 bases). Germline CDR1 is LGHDT and CDR2 is YNNKEL (reference sequence). The CDR3 covers 17 residues. V was shortened by 0 bases and J by 3 bases, with 15 bases between the two germline ends.

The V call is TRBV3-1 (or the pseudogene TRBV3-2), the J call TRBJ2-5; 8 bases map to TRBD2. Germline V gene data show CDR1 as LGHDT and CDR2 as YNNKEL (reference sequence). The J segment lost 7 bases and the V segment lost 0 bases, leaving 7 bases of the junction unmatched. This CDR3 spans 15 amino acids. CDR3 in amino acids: CASSQDTGGGLTQYF. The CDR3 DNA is TGTGCCAGCAGCCAAGATACGGGGGGGGGCCTGACCCAGTACTTC.

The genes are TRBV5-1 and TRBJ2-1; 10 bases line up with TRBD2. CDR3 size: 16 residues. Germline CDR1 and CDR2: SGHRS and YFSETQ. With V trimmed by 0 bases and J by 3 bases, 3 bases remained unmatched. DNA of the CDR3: TGCGCCAGCAGCTTGGAGTGGACTAGCGGCTACAATGAGCAGTTCTTC. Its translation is CASSLEWTSGYNEQFF.

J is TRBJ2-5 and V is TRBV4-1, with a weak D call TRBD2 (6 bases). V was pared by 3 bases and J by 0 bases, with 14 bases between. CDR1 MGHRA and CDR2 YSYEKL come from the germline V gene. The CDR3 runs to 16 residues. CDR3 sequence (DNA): TGCGCCAGCAGCCAGGGCGGGACGCCGTACCAAGAGACCCAGTACTTC. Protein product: CASSQGGTPYQETQYF.

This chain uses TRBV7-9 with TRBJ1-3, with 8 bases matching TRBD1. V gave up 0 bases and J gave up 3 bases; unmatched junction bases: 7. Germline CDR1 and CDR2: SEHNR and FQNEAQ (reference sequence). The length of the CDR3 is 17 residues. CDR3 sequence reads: CASSLASPGGDGNTIYF. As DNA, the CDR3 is TGTGCCAGCAGCTTAGCGTCCCCAGGGGGCGATGGAAACACCATATATTTT.

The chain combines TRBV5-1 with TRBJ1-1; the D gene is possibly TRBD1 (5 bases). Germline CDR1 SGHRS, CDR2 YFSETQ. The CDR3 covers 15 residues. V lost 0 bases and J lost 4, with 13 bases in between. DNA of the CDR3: TGCGCCAGCAGCTTGGATTGGGGCTGGGGCACTGAAGCTTTCTTT. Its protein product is CASSLDWGWGTEAFF.

The CDR3 sequence is CASSPPGGSYNEQFF. CDR3 DNA sequence: TGTGCCAGCAGTCCCCCAGGGGGGTCCTACAATGAGCAGTTCTTC. The chain is built from TRBV6-1 and TRBJ2-1; tentative D call: TRBD1 (7 bases). The V and J ends lost 5 bases and 1 base respectively, with 12 bases between them. Germline V CDR1 and CDR2: MNHNS, SASEGT. This CDR3 has 15 amino acids.

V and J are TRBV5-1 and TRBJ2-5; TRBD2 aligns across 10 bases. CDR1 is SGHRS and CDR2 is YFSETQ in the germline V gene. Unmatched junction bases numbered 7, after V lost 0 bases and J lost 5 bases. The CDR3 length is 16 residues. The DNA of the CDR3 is TGCGCCAGCAGCTTGGAAGCGGGAGGGCCGTGGGAGACCCAGTACTTC. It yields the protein CASSLEAGGPWETQYF. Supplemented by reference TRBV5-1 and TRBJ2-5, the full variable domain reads KAGVTQTPRYLIKTRGQQVTLSCSPISGHRSVSWYQQTPGQGLQFLFEYFSETQRNKGNFPGRFSGRQFSNSRSEMNVSTLELGDSALYLCASSLEAGGPWETQYFGPGTRLLVL.

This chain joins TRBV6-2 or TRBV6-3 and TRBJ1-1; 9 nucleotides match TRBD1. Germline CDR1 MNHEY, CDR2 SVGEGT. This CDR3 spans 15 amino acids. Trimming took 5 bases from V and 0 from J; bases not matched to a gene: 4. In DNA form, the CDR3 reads TGTGCCAGCAGTGCCGGGACAGGGCTGAACACTGAAGCTTTCTTT. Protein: CASSAGTGLNTEAFF.

The CDR3 DNA follows: TGTGCCAGCAGTTACGGGCCCCCGGGACAGGGGTATGGCTACACCTTC. The encoded protein is CASSYGPPGQGYGYTF. This chain joins TRBV6-5 and TRBJ1-2, with 10 positions matching TRBD1. CDR1 and CDR2 from the germline V gene are MNHEY and SVGAGI. The CDR3 is 16 amino acids. Trimming cost V 2 bases and J 5 bases; bases outside gene matches: 8.

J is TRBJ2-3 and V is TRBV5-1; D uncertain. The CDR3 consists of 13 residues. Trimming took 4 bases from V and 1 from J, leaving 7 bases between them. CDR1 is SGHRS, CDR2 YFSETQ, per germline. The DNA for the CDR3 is TGCGCCAGCAGCCTCGAGGGCACAGATACGCAGTATTTT. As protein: CASSLEGTDTQYF. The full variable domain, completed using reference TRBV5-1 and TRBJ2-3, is KAGVTQTPRYLIKTRGQQVTLSCSPISGHRSVSWYQQTPGQGLQFLFEYFSETQRNKGNFPGRFSGRQFSNSRSEMNVSTLELGDSALYLCASSLEGTDTQYFGPGTRLTVL.

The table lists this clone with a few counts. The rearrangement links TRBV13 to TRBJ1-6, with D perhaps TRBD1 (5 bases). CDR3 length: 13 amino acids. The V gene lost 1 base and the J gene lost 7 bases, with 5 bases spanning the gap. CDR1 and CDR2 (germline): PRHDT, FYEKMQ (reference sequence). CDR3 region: CASSLDRNSPLHF. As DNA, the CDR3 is TGTGCCAGCAGCTTAGACAGGAATTCACCCCTCCACTTT. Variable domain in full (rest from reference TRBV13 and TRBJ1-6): AAGVIQSPRHLIKEKRETATLKCYPIPRHDTVYWYQQGPGQDPQFLISFYEKMQSDKGSIPDRFSAQQFSDYHSELNMSSLELGDSALYFCASSLDRNSPLHFGNGTRLTVT.

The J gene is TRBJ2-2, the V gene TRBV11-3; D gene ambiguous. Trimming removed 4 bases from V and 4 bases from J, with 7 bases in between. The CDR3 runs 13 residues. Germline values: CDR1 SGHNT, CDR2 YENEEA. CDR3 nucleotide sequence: TGTGCCAGCAGCTCCCCGCGCACCGGGGAGCTGTTTTTT. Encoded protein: CASSSPRTGELFF.

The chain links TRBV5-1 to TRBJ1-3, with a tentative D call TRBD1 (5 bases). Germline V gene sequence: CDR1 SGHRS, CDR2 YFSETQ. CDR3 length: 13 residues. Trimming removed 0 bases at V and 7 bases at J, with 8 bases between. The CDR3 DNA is TGCGCCAGCAGCTTGGGGCAGGGTAACACCATATATTTT. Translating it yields CASSLGQGNTIYF.

CDR3 in amino acids: CASSLVGGRSNEQFF. The CDR3 DNA reads as TGTGCCAGCAGCTTAGTGGGCGGGAGGTCCAATGAGCAGTTCTTC. The V call is TRBV7-2, the J call TRBJ2-1; 8 bases align to TRBD2. Germline V lookup: CDR1 SGHTA, CDR2 FQGNSA. The CDR3 is 15 amino acids. V lost 1 base to trimming and J lost 6 bases; unmatched junction nucleotides: 5.

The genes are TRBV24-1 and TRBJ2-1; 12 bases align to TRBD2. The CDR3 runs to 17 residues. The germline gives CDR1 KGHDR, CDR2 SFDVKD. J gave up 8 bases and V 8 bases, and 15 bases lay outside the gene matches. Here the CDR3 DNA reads TGTGCCACCACCCTCCCGAACCCGACTAGCGGGAGTTATGAGCAGTTCTTC. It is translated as CATTLPNPTSGSYEQFF.

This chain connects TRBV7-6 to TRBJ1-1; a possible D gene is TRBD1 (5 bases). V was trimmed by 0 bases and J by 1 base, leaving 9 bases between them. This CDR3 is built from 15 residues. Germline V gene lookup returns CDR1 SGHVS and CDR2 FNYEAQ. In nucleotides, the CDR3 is TGTGCCAGCAGCTTAGCGAGCACAGGGAACACTGAAGCTTTCTTT. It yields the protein CASSLASTGNTEAFF.

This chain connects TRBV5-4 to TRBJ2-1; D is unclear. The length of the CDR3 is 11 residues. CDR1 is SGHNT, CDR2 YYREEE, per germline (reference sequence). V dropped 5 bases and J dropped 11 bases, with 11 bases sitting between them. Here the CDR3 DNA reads TGTGCCAGCAGAGTTGGCGGTAAGCAGTTCTTC. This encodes CASRVGGKQFF.

CDR3 residues: CASTGLAGGSRPDTQYF. The CDR3 region has the DNA TGCGCCAGCACCGGACTAGCGGGGGGGTCCCGCCCAGATACGCAGTATTTT. J is TRBJ2-3 and V is TRBV4-1, with TRBD2 matching 15 bases. Losses at the gene ends were 7 bases for V and 4 bases for J; bases not matched to a gene: 9. This CDR3 spans 17 amino acids. The germline gives CDR1 MGHRA, CDR2 YSYEKL.

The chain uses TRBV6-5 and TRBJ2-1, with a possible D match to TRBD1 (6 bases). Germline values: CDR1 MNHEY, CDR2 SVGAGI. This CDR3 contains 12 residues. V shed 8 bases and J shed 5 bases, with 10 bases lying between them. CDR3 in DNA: TGTGCCAGCGGGAGACAGGACAATGAGCAGTTCTTC. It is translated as CASGRQDNEQFF.

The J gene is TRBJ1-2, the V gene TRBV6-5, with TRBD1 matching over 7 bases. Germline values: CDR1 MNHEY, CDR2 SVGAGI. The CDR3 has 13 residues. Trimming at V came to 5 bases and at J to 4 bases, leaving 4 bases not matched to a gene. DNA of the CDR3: TGTGCCAGCAGTCCCGGACAGGTCTATGGCTACACCTTC. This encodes CASSPGQVYGYTF.

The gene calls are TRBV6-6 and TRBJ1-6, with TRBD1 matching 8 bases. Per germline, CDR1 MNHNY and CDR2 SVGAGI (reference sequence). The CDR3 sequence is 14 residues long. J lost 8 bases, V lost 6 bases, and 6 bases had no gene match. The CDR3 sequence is CASSRDRTDSPLHF. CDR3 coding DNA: TGTGCCAGCAGCCGGGACAGGACTGATTCACCCCTCCACTTT.

The CDR3 protein is CATSSRGEGRTKNIQYF. The DNA of the CDR3 is TGTGCCACCAGCAGCCGAGGGGAGGGGAGGACCAAAAACATTCAGTACTTC. The rearrangement links TRBV15 to TRBJ2-4; 7 nucleotides agree with TRBD2. Germline V lookup: CDR1 LNHNV, CDR2 YYDKDF (reference sequence). Trimming at V came to 3 bases and at J to 2 bases, leaving 10 bases not matched to a gene. The CDR3 is made up of 17 amino acids.